Listed below are T cell receptor beta chains from one sample, sequenced in a study of T cells expressing NK-cell markers. Following a re-call of the 5' RACE reads, TCRdb has one entry per CDR3 protein and lacks DNA. The specimen's table records 5,000 to 5,500 distinct CDR3 sequences. The source material was blood T cells: a sorted CD56 or NKG2C T cell subset, CD4+ or CD8+ T cells, or bulk PBMC T cells (not recorded which). These receptors were collected from a man between 18 and 29 years old in good health. Both conserved end residues are part of each CDR3. Fields, in order: J gene, CDR3 length, clone size, V gene, CDR3 protein. Rows give clone size only sometimes, using once, few, many, or a class for an expanded clone.

>TRBJ1-5|14|medium-sized|TRBV4-2
CASSQDSGRQPQHF
>TRBJ2-1|14|-|TRBV28
CASSFGTSMNEQFF
>TRBJ2-7|12|medium-sized|TRBV7-9
CASGQQKYEQYF
>TRBJ2-1|16|large|TRBV20-1
CSANRASGSGDNEQFF
>TRBJ1-2|13|medium-sized|TRBV6-6
CASNKDIFFGYTF
>TRBJ2-1|15|-|TRBV6-1
CASSEGTSGSNEQFF
>TRBJ2-3|17|medium-sized|TRBV7-2
CASSLVVAGGIADTQYF
>TRBJ2-2|13|-|TRBV6-1
CASSRTVTGELFF
>TRBJ1-2|13|-|TRBV30
CAWSSQNRGRNTF
>TRBJ2-1|15|medium-sized|TRBV12-3/TRBV12-4
CASRHTGTSNNEQFF
>TRBJ2-1|13|-|TRBV6-2/TRBV6-3
CAGGTGAVNEQFF
>TRBJ1-1|13|medium-sized|TRBV3-1
CASSPIGTAWAFF
>TRBJ1-1|12|medium-sized|TRBV20-1
CSGKRVNTEAFF
>TRBJ2-1|14|medium-sized|TRBV10-3
CAISDGSGNNEQFF
>TRBJ2-1|13|medium-sized|TRBV4-1
CASSQDGDNEQFF
>TRBJ1-6|16|medium-sized|TRBV2
CASSDGGAGVNSPLHF
>TRBJ2-7|15|-|TRBV14
CASSHDIGGLGEQYF